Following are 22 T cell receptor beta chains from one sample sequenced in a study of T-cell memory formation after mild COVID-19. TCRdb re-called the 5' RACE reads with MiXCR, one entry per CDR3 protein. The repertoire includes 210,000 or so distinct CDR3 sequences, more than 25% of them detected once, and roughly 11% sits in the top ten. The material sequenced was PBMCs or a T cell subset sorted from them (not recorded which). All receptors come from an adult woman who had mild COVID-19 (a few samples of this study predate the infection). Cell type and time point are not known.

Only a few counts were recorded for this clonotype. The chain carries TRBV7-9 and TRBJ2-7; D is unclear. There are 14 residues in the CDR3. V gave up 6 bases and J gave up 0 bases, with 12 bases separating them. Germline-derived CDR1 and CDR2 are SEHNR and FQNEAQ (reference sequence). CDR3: CASSRRRSSYEQYF. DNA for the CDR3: TGTGCCAGCAGTCGCAGGAGAAGCTCCTACGAGCAGTACTTC.

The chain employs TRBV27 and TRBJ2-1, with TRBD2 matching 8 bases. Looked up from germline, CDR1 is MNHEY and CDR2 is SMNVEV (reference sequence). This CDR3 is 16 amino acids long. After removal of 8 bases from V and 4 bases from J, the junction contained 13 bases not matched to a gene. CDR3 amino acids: CASGTPSTSGYNEQFF. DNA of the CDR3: TGTGCCAGCGGGACCCCCAGTACTAGCGGTTACAATGAGCAGTTCTTC.

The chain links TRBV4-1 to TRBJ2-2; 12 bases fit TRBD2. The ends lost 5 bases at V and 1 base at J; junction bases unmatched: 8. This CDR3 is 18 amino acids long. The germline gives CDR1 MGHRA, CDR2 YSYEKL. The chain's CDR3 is CASSYRLAGEVNTGELFF. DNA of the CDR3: TGCGCCAGCAGCTATAGACTAGCGGGAGAGGTGAACACCGGGGAGCTGTTTTTT.

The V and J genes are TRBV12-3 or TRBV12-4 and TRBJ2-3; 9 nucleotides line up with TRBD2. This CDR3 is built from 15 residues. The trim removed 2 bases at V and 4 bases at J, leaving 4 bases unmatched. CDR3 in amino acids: CASSLSGGRADTQYF. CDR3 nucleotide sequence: TGTGCCAGCAGTTTAAGCGGGGGGAGGGCAGATACGCAGTATTTT.

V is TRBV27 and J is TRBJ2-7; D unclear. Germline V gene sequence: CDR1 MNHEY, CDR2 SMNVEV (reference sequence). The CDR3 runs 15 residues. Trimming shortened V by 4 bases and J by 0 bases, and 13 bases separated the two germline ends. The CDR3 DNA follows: TGTGCCAGCAGTTCCGTGGGCTACCTCTCCTACGAGCAGTACTTC. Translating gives CASSSVGYLSYEQYF.

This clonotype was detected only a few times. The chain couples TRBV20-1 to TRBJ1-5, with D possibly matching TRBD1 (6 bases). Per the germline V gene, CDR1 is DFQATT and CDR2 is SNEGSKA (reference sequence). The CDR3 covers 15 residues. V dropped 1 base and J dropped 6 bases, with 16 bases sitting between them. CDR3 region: CSARVSGGRLQPQHF. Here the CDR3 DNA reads TGCAGTGCTAGAGTTTCCGGGGGGCGGCTTCAGCCCCAGCATTTT.

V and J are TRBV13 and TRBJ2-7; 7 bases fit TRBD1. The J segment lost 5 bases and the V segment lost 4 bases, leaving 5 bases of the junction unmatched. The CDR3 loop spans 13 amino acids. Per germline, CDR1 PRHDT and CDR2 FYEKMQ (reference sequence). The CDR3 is CASSSTGIHEQYF. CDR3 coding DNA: TGTGCCAGCAGCTCGACAGGGATCCACGAGCAGTACTTC.

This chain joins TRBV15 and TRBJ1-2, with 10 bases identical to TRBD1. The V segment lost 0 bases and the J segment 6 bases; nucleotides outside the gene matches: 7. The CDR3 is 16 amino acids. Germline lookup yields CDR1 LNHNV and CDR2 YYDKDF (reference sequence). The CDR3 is CATSRDWDRGPDGYTF. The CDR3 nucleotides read TGTGCCACCAGCAGAGATTGGGACAGGGGACCCGATGGCTACACCTTC.

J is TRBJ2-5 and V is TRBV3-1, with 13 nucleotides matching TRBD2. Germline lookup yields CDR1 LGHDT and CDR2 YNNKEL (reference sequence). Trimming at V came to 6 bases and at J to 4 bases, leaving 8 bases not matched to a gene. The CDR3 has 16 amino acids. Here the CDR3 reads CASSTGTSGVRETQYF. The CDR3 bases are TGTGCCAGCAGTACCGGGACTAGCGGGGTTAGAGAGACCCAGTACTTC.

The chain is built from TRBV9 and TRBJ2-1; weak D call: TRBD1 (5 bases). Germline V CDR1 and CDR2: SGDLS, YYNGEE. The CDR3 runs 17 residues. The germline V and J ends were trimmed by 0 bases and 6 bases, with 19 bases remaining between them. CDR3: CASSVDPLLGPGNEQFF. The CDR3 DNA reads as TGTGCCAGCAGCGTAGACCCCTTATTGGGGCCCGGCAATGAGCAGTTCTTC.

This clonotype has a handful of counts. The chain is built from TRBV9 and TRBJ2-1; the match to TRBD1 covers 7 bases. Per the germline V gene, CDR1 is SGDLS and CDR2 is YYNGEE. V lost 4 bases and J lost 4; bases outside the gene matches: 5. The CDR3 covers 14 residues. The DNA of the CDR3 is TGTGCCAGCAGCCGATTGGACAGGTACAATGAGCAGTTCTTC. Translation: CASSRLDRYNEQFF.

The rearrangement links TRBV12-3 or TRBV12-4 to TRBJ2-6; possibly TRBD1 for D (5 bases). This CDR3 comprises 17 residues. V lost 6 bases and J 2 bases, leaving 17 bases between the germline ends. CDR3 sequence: CASSKGPGLAGANVLTF. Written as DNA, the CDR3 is TGTGCCAGCAGCAAAGGGCCAGGGTTGGCTGGGGCCAACGTCCTGACTTTC.

This chain's CDR3 is CASSQTRGGEAFF. CDR3 coding DNA: TGTGCCAGCAGTCAAACGAGGGGTGGTGAAGCTTTCTTT. The V call is TRBV6-6, the J call TRBJ1-1; D perhaps matches TRBD1 (5 bases). The CDR3 length is 13 residues. V lost 5 bases and J 7 bases, leaving 14 bases between the germline ends. Looked up from germline, CDR1 is MNHNY and CDR2 is SVGAGI (reference sequence).

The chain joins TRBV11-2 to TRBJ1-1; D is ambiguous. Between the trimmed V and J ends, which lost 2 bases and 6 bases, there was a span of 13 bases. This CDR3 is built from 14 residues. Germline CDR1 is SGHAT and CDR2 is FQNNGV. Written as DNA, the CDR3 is TGTGCCAGCAGCTTATCCGGGGTTGACGCTGAAGCTTTCTTT. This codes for CASSLSGVDAEAFF.

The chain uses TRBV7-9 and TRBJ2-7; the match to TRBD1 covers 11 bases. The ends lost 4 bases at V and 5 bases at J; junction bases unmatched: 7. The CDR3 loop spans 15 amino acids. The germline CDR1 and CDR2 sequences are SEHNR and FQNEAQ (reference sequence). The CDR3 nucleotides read TGTGCCAGCAGCTCCCGAGGGACAGGGGGTGACGAGCAGTACTTC. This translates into CASSSRGTGGDEQYF.

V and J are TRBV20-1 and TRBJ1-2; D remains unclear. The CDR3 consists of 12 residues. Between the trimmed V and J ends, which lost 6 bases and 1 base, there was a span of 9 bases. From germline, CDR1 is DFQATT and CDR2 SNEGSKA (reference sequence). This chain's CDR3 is CSASSSNYGYTF. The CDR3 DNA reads TGCAGTGCGTCGTCTAGTAACTATGGCTACACCTTC.

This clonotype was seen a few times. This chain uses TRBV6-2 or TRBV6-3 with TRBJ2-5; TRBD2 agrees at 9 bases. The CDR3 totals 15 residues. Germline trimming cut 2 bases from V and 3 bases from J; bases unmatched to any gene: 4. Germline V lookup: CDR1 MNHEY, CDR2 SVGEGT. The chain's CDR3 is CASSYTRTSEETQYF. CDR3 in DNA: TGTGCCAGCAGTTACACCCGGACTAGCGAAGAGACCCAGTACTTC.

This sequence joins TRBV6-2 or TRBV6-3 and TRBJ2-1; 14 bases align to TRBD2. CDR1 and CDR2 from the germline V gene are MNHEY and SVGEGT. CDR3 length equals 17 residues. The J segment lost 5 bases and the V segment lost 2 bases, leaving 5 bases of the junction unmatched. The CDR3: CASSYPGTSGSHNEQFF. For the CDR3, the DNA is TGTGCCAGCAGTTACCCGGGGACTAGCGGGAGCCACAATGAGCAGTTCTTC.

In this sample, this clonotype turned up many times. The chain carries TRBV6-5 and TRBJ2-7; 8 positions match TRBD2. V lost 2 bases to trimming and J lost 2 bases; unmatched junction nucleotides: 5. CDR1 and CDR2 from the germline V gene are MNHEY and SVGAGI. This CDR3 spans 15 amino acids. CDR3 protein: CASSYRLGLAYEQYF. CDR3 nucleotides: TGTGCCAGCAGTTACCGCCTGGGACTAGCCTACGAGCAGTACTTC.

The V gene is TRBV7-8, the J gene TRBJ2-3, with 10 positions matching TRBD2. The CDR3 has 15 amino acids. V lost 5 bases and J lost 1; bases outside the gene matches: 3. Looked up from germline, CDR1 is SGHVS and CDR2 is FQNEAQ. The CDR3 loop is CASSPGTSGTDTQYF. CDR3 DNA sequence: TGTGCCAGCAGCCCAGGGACTAGCGGCACAGATACGCAGTATTTT.

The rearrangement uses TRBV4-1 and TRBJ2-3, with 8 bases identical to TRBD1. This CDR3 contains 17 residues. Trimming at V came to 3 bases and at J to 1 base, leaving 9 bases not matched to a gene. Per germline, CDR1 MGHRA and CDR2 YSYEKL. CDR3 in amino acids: CASSQVGRGQGTDTQYF. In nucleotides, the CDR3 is TGCGCCAGCAGCCAGGTCGGCAGGGGGCAGGGCACAGATACGCAGTATTTT.

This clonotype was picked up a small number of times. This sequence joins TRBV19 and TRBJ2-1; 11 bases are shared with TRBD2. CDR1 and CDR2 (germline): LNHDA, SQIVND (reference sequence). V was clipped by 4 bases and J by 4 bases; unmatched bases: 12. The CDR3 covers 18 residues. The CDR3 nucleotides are TGTGCCAGTAGTAAAGAGCCCCGGAGGACTAGCGGGTACAATGAGCAGTTCTTC. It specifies CASSKEPRRTSGYNEQFF.